This T cell receptor beta chain emerged from a study of cytomegalovirus exposure and HLA in healthy donors. Study-wide points: A later analysis revealed that TCR association rates differed between HLA loci, peaking at DRB1 and bottoming out at HLA-C. Specific recognition of CMV antigens was confirmed in vitro for three chains (all CMV-associated). The analysis excluded some indistinguishable V segments, including TRBV6-2 and TRBV6-3.

The germline V and J ends were trimmed by 3 bases and 5 bases, with 17 bases remaining between them. The germline gives CDR1 SGDLS, CDR2 YYNGEE. The CDR3 length is 15 residues. Primers included in the PCR were 60 Vbeta and 13 Jbeta primers. TCRdb's copy holds only in-frame clones and misses some; the assay was immunoSEQ multiplex PCR. This sample contains some 160,000 clones. On this clone itself: The antigen remains unidentified.

This receptor was identified in a man aged 25-45 years in good health and CMV-seronegative. The sequencing input was PBMCs. The rearrangement joins TRBV9 to TRBJ1-1, with TRBD1 as a possible D gene (6 bases). The CDR3 bases are TGTGCCAGCAGCGCCCAACAGGGTATGGGGACTGAAGCTTTCTTT. Translating it yields CASSAQQGMGTEAFF.